This T cell receptor beta chain is from a study of beta chain features in type 1 diabetes. In regard to this clone: The antigen is unknown. Different DNA sequences within this sample yield the same CDR3.

The CDR3 runs 15 residues. Per the germline V gene, CDR1 is SGHRS and CDR2 is YFSETQ. V was pared by 4 bases and J by 7 bases, with 6 bases of the junction left unmatched. Cells sorted by CD45RO/CCR7/CD25/CD127/CD95/CD27 comprised CD4+ naive, central memory, regulatory and stem cell-like memory cells. Reverse transcription of all isolated RNA meant that expressed TCRB transcripts were sequenced. Roughly 3.4 million reads per sample on average were obtained from naive, central memory and regulatory T cell samples. The protocol was immunoSEQ multiplex PCR, while the TCRdb copy is restricted to in-frame clones and leaves out a portion. Among 250,000 to 300,000 clones, around 22% were seen once, and the ten largest hold over 0.01%. Study-wide results and caveats: More deletions and fewer insertions at VDJ junctions were seen in type 1 diabetes patients. All four CD4+ subsets of Type 1 diabetes patients contained TCRB CDR3s that were moderately but significantly shorter.

The chain links TRBV5-1 to TRBJ2-1; 12 bases fit TRBD2. This clonotype originated in a woman in her twenties or thirties with type 1 diabetes. Sequences were obtained from naive CD4+ T cells from blood. The DNA of the CDR3 is TGCGCCAGCAGCGTGGGTCTAGCGGGAGGGAATGAGCAGTTCTTC. The encoded protein is CASSVGLAGGNEQFF.